The 20 T cell receptor beta chains given below trace back to one sample, sequenced in a study of cytomegalovirus exposure and HLA in healthy donors. The method was immunoSEQ multiplex PCR; TCRdb's version includes in-frame clones alone and lacks a portion of them. This sample has under 150,000 clones, with around 89% found just once. Sequencing was done on a sample of PBMCs. These TCRs come from a woman aged 18-29 years in good health and CMV-seropositive.

V is TRBV2 and J is TRBJ1-1; possibly TRBD1 for D (6 bases). The CDR3 contains 14 residues. Germline CDR1 reads SNHLY; CDR2 reads FYNNEI. V lost 3 bases and J 4 bases, leaving 12 bases between the germline ends. The CDR3 reads CASSDRGVSTEAFF. The CDR3 DNA follows: TGTGCCAGCAGTGACAGGGGAGTGAGCACTGAAGCTTTCTTT.

The gene calls are TRBV4-1 and TRBJ1-1; D possibly corresponds to TRBD1 (5 bases). V was shortened by 2 bases and J by 0 bases, with 13 bases between the two germline ends. The CDR3 runs 16 residues. CDR1 is MGHRA and CDR2 is YSYEKL in the germline V gene. The CDR3, as DNA: TGCGCCAGCAGCCAAAAAAGGGGTCCCCTGAACACTGAAGCTTTCTTT. This gives the protein CASSQKRGPLNTEAFF.

The rearrangement uses TRBV7-2 and TRBJ2-1, with 7 bases fitting TRBD1. The V segment lost 4 bases and the J segment 2 bases; nucleotides outside the gene matches: 8. This CDR3 region has 16 residues. Germline V lookup: CDR1 SGHTA, CDR2 FQGNSA. In nucleotides, the CDR3 is TGTGCCAGCAGCTGGACAGGATCTAATGCCTACAATGAGCAGTTCTTC. It is translated as CASSWTGSNAYNEQFF.

The chain joins TRBV18 to TRBJ2-1; 7 bases fit TRBD2. Per the germline V gene, CDR1 is KGHSH and CDR2 is LQKENI. V shed 2 bases and J 4 bases; nucleotides not matched to a gene: 14. The length of the CDR3 is 18 residues. CDR3 in amino acids: CASSPSSMAVAGYNEQFF. CDR3 DNA sequence: TGTGCCAGCTCACCATCAAGCATGGCGGTAGCGGGTTACAATGAGCAGTTCTTC.

This chain connects TRBV11-3 to TRBJ2-1, with a tentative D call TRBD1 (6 bases). There are 13 residues in the CDR3. Trimming removed 3 bases at V and 9 bases at J, with 12 bases between. Per the germline V gene, CDR1 is SGHNT and CDR2 is YENEEA. The CDR3 bases are TGTGCCAGCAGCTTTACAGGGCGGAGTGAGCAGTTCTTC. Translating it yields CASSFTGRSEQFF.

The chain couples TRBV4-1 to TRBJ1-6, with D possibly TRBD1 on 6 matching bases. The length of the CDR3 is 14 residues. V shed 2 bases and J shed 10 bases, with 12 bases lying between them. The germline V gene has CDR1 MGHRA and CDR2 YSYEKL. In DNA, the CDR3 is TGCGCCAGCAGCCAATGGGAGGGGGGGTCACCCCTCCACTTT. Its protein is CASSQWEGGSPLHF.

In its sample, this clone was seen once. CDR3 coding DNA: TGCGCCAGCAGCCAAGTGTTGTCGGATACGCAGTATTTT. Protein product: CASSQVLSDTQYF. The chain is built from TRBV4-1 and TRBJ2-3; D is unclear. Germline-derived CDR1 and CDR2 are MGHRA and YSYEKL. The V and J ends lost 1 base and 6 bases respectively, with 8 bases between them. There are 13 residues in the CDR3.

V is TRBV2 and J is TRBJ2-1; TRBD2 aligns across 7 bases. The CDR3 is 17 amino acids. J gave up 8 bases and V 6 bases, and 19 bases lay outside the gene matches. CDR1 and CDR2 from the germline V gene are SNHLY and FYNNEI. The CDR3 sequence is CASSPARGLGSPDEQFF. The CDR3, as DNA: TGTGCCAGCAGCCCCGCTAGAGGACTAGGCTCGCCGGATGAGCAGTTCTTC. Filled out from reference TRBV2 and TRBJ2-1, the complete variable domain reads EPEVTQTPSHQVTQMGQEVILRCVPISNHLYFYWYRQILGQKVEFLVSFYNNEISEKSEIFDDQFSVERPDGSNFTLKIRSTKLEDSAMYFCASSPARGLGSPDEQFFGPGTRLTVL.

The count of this clone is one. CDR3 amino acids: CATTSRYGYTF. The CDR3 DNA follows: TGTGCCACCACGTCCAGGTATGGCTACACCTTC. The chain carries TRBV28 and TRBJ1-2, with no clear D. The CDR3 spans 11 residues. The germline V gene encodes CDR1 MDHEN and CDR2 SYDVKM. V lost 10 bases to trimming and J lost 5 bases, with 11 bases between them.

This chain joins TRBV7-6 and TRBJ2-1; TRBD2 matches 10 bases. J lost 2 bases, V lost 4 bases, and 2 bases had no gene match. Germline CDR1 and CDR2: SGHVS and FNYEAQ. The CDR3 is 15 residues long. CDR3 loop: CASSSLAGAYNEQFF. CDR3 sequence (DNA): TGTGCCAGCAGCTCCCTAGCGGGGGCCTACAATGAGCAGTTCTTC. Combining the CDR3 with reference TRBV7-6 and TRBJ2-1 gives the whole variable domain GAGVSQSPRYKVTKRGQDVALRCDPISGHVSLYWYRQALGQGPEFLTYFNYEAQQDKSGLPNDRFSAERPEGSISTLTIQRTEQRDSAMYRCASSSLAGAYNEQFFGPGTRLTVL.

The rearrangement joins TRBV15 to TRBJ1-3, with no clear D. The V and J ends lost 5 bases and 4 bases respectively, with 21 bases between them. The CDR3 totals 17 residues. Germline assignment: CDR1 LNHNV and CDR2 YYDKDF (reference sequence). The CDR3 nucleotides read TGTGCCACCAGCGACTCGAGAGTGGATTCATCCGGAAACACCATATATTTT. It codes for CATSDSRVDSSGNTIYF.

V usage is TRBV2 and J usage is TRBJ1-5; 7 nucleotides match TRBD1. This CDR3 region has 19 residues. J gave up 5 bases and V 6 bases, and 22 bases lay outside the gene matches. CDR1 is SNHLY, CDR2 FYNNEI, per germline. The DNA of the CDR3 is TGTGCCAGCAGCTTAAGGGGGCGGCCACGGGCCAGGGGGGATCAGCCCCAGCATTTT. This translates into CASSLRGRPRARGDQPQHF.

The chain combines TRBV6-5 with TRBJ2-5; D is perhaps TRBD1 (6 bases). Trimming pared 8 bases from V and 1 base from J, leaving 17 bases between. Germline assignment: CDR1 MNHEY and CDR2 SVGAGI. The CDR3 loop spans 15 amino acids. CDR3 nucleotide sequence: TGTGCCAGCGGTGGCAACAGGGTAGGCCAAGAGACCCAGTACTTC. Its translation: CASGGNRVGQETQYF.

This chain joins TRBV19 and TRBJ2-1; TRBD1 aligns across 9 bases. The CDR3 spans 15 residues. Germline values: CDR1 LNHDA, CDR2 SQIVND (reference sequence). The V and J ends lost 0 bases and 6 bases, in that order; junction bases with no gene match: 3. The CDR3, as DNA: TGTGCCAGTAGTATAGAAGGGACAGGGATCAATGAGCAGTTCTTC. Translating it yields CASSIEGTGINEQFF.

This chain links TRBV10-3 with TRBJ2-1; 8 nucleotides agree with TRBD2. The junction had 20 bases not matched to a gene; V was cut back by 7 bases and J by 9 bases. From germline, CDR1 is ENHRY and CDR2 SYGVKD. CDR3 size: 17 residues. CDR3 amino acids: CAITSALLADVDGEQFF. DNA of the CDR3: TGTGCCATCACTTCAGCTTTACTAGCGGACGTCGACGGTGAGCAGTTCTTC.

This chain uses TRBV5-1 with TRBJ2-2; 9 bases map to TRBD1. The CDR3 is 15 residues long. Germline-derived CDR1 and CDR2 are SGHRS and YFSETQ. The V gene end was trimmed by 4 bases and the J gene end by 7 bases; junction bases not matched to a gene: 8. The CDR3 is CASSLGQGIIGELFF. DNA of the CDR3: TGCGCCAGCAGCCTAGGACAGGGGATTATCGGGGAGCTGTTTTTT.

The CDR3 loop is CASSPPVRYNYGYTF. CDR3 DNA: TGTGCCAGCTCACCACCGGTCCGGTATAACTATGGCTACACCTTC. V is TRBV18 and J is TRBJ1-2; no clear D. V lost 0 bases and J 1 base, leaving 9 bases between the germline ends. This CDR3 contains 15 residues. Germline lookup yields CDR1 KGHSH and CDR2 LQKENI.

This clone was picked up a small number of times. V and J are TRBV6-5 and TRBJ1-3; a possible D gene is TRBD1 (6 bases). Trimming stripped 0 bases from V and 2 bases from J, with 8 bases between. Germline CDR1 reads MNHEY; CDR2 reads SVGAGI. CDR3 size: 15 residues. The chain's CDR3 is CASSYSRDTGNTIYF. DNA of the CDR3: TGTGCCAGCAGTTACTCCAGGGACACTGGAAACACCATATATTTT.

Written as DNA, the CDR3 is TGCGCCAGCAGCTGGAGTGAAAGGGAGGGACCCGGCTACACCTTC. Protein: CASSWSEREGPGYTF. The V gene is TRBV5-1, the J gene TRBJ1-2; the D gene is possibly TRBD1 (5 bases). Trimming took 3 bases from V and 8 from J, leaving 20 bases between them. The germline CDR1 and CDR2 sequences are SGHRS and YFSETQ. The CDR3 is made up of 15 amino acids.

The chain links TRBV5-4 to TRBJ1-2; D call uncertain. V dropped 3 bases and J dropped 2 bases, with 8 bases sitting between them. Germline V CDR1 and CDR2: SGHNT, YYREEE (reference sequence). This CDR3 region has 13 residues. The CDR3, as DNA: TGTGCCAGCAGCTCCGGGGTGAACTATGGCTACACCTTC. Translating gives CASSSGVNYGYTF.